This passage covers 6 T cell receptor beta chains from one sample sequenced in a study of blood T cell repertoires in COVID-19. The table came from immunoSEQ multiplex PCR; TCRdb's copy has only in-frame clones and leaves some out. The sample yields tens of thousands of clones, around four fifths seen once. The sample comprised peripheral blood. The source is a man aged 50 or older with active COVID-19.

V gene TRBV6-5 combines with J gene TRBJ1-4, with TRBD1 identical over 10 bases. The junction had 7 bases not matched to a gene; V was cut back by 5 bases and J by 7 bases. CDR3 length: 15 residues. CDR1 is MNHEY, CDR2 SVGAGI, per germline. CDR3: CASSPPGDRGEKLFF. The CDR3 DNA reads TGTGCCAGCAGTCCTCCGGGGGACAGGGGTGAAAAACTGTTTTTT.

The chain carries TRBV5-6 and TRBJ2-5; D might be TRBD1 (8 bases). From germline, CDR1 is SGHDT and CDR2 YYEEEE. Trimming pared 4 bases from V and 4 bases from J, leaving 20 bases between. There are 16 residues in the CDR3. The CDR3: CASSPLVTGEGETQYF. The CDR3 DNA reads as TGTGCCAGCAGCCCCCTTGTGACAGGGGAGGGAGAGACCCAGTACTTC.

V is TRBV4-1 and J is TRBJ1-1; TRBD1 agrees at 7 bases. Germline V gene data show CDR1 as MGHRA and CDR2 as YSYEKL. With 4 bases clipped from V and 1 base from J, the junction kept 9 bases outside the gene matches. The CDR3 length is 16 residues. This CDR3 is CASSRTGKGSNTEAFF. For the CDR3, the DNA is TGCGCCAGCAGCCGGACAGGCAAGGGTTCGAACACTGAAGCTTTCTTT.

The chain recombines TRBV4-2 with TRBJ2-1; D possibly corresponds to TRBD2 (6 bases). The CDR3 contains 16 residues. Trimming removed 0 bases at V and 4 bases at J, with 13 bases between. The germline V gene has CDR1 LGHNA and CDR2 YNFKEQ. The CDR3 loop reads CASSQDRASAYNEQFF. CDR3 bases: TGTGCCAGCAGCCAAGATCGGGCTAGCGCTTACAATGAGCAGTTCTTC.

This chain links TRBV6-2 or TRBV6-3 with TRBJ2-6; weak D call: TRBD2 (6 bases). Germline lookup yields CDR1 MNHEY and CDR2 SVGEGT. CDR3 length equals 16 residues. V was pared by 5 bases and J by 0 bases, with 11 bases between. CDR3 bases: TGTGCCAGCAGTGGGGGACTCATCTCTGGGGCCAACGTCCTGACTTTC. Residues: CASSGGLISGANVLTF.

The genes are TRBV3-1 (or the pseudogene TRBV3-2) and TRBJ2-3; the match to TRBD2 covers 9 bases. The CDR3 is 17 amino acids. V lost 1 base, J lost 8 bases, and 13 bases stayed unmatched. The germline gives CDR1 LGHDT, CDR2 YNNKEL (reference sequence). CDR3 nucleotide sequence: TGTGCCAGCAGCCAAGTGGCAGGAGCGGGGGGTCACGGTACGCAGTATTTT. Protein sequence: CASSQVAGAGGHGTQYF.